Listed below are T cell receptor beta chains from one sample, sequenced in a study of blood T cell repertoires in COVID-19. The data were produced by immunoSEQ multiplex PCR, yet TCRdb's version contains in-frame clones alone and is incomplete. Here the sample spans roughly 180,000 clones, about three quarters being singletons. The sequenced sample was peripheral blood. Receptors were obtained from a woman aged 50 to 65 with active or convalescent COVID-19. The CDR3 runs from the conserved cysteine through the conserved F or W. The D gene is left open where the match is weak. Only part of the rows carry a size: once, few, many, or a class if the clone is expanded.

size	V	length	J	D	CDR3	DNA
.	TRBV18	15	TRBJ1-2	TRBD1	CASSPGTGGSRGYTF	TGTGCCAGCTCACCAGGGACAGGGGGTTCACGTGGCTACACCTTC
few	TRBV5-6	12	TRBJ2-7	.	CASSLARYEQYF	TGTGCCAGCAGCTTGGCCAGATACGAGCAGTACTTC
.	TRBV4-2	17	TRBJ1-1	.	CASSQDSLRGENTEAFF	TGTGCCAGCAGCCAAGATTCCCTCCGGGGGGAGAACACTGAAGCTTTCTTT
.	TRBV11-1	15	TRBJ1-1	TRBD1	CATRRGDSQNTEAFF	TGTGCCACTCGCCGAGGGGACAGTCAGAACACTGAAGCTTTCTTT
.	TRBV3-1/TRBV3-2	13	TRBJ2-2	.	CASSQDRTGELFF	TGTGCCAGCAGCCAAGACCGTACCGGGGAGCTGTTTTTT
.	TRBV7-9	12	TRBJ2-5	.	CASSFDRGTQYF	TGTGCCAGCAGCTTCGATCGCGGGACCCAGTACTTC
.	TRBV5-6	18	TRBJ1-2	.	CASSPIKGSGRANYGYTF	TGTGCCAGCAGCCCGATCAAGGGGTCTGGCAGAGCTAACTATGGCTACACCTTC
.	TRBV27	17	TRBJ2-2	TRBD1	CASSALYGQGAKGELFF	TGTGCCAGCAGTGCCCTTTACGGACAGGGGGCGAAAGGGGAGCTGTTTTTT
many	TRBV6-6	15	TRBJ2-3	.	CASNKGGPGGDTQYF	TGTGCCAGCAACAAGGGGGGGCCCGGCGGGGATACGCAGTATTTT
.	TRBV19	14	TRBJ2-1	TRBD1	CASSMRTGNNEQFF	TGTGCCAGTAGTATGAGGACAGGGAACAATGAGCAGTTCTTC
.	TRBV19	17	TRBJ2-3	TRBD2	CASSIAPLAGGRDTQYF	TGTGCCAGTAGTATAGCCCCACTAGCGGGAGGCCGGGATACGCAGTATTTT